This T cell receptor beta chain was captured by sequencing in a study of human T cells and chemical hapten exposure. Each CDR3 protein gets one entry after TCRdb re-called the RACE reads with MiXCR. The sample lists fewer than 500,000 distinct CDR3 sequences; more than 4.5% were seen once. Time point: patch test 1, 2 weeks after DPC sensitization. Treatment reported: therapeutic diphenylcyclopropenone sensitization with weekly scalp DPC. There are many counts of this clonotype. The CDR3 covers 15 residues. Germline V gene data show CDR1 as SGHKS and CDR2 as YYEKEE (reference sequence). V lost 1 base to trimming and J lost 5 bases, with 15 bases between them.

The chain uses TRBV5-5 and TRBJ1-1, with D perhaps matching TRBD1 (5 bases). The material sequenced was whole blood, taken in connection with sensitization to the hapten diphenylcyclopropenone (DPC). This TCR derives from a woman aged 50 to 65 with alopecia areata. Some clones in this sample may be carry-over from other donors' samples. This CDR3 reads CASSLSPAKGTEAFF. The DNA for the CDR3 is TGTGCCAGCAGCTTGTCGCCGGCCAAGGGGACTGAAGCTTTCTTT. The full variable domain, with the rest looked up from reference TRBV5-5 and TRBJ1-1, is DAGVTQSPTHLIKTRGQQVTLRCSPISGHKSVSWYQQVLGQGPQFIFQYYEKEERGRGNFPDRFSARQFPNYSSELNVNALLLGDSALYLCASSLSPAKGTEAFFGQGTRLTVV.